This TCR beta chain appears in the sequencing data of a study of CD8 T cells in ankylosing spondylitis. Whole-study results and caveats: Characteristic of ankylosing spondylitis blood, it appeared, was a TCR beta motif comprising about 8 highly homologous variants. Disease-associated clonotypes exhibited CD8+ identity and were relatively infrequent in peripheral blood.

This clonotype has ten or more counts. Its specificity is unknown. Germline assignment: CDR1 MNHEY and CDR2 SVGAGI. Trimming cost V 2 bases and J 7 bases, with 15 bases left between them. The CDR3 spans 16 residues. Scientists made TCR beta libraries using quantitative 5'-RACE with molecular barcodes. MiXCR, run by TCRdb on the 5' RACE reads, gives a single entry per CDR3 protein. Of about 480,000 distinct CDR3 sequences listed, roughly 15% are singletons. The origin of this receptor is a male donor with ankylosing spondylitis. The rearrangement links TRBV6-5 to TRBJ1-6; weak D call: TRBD1 (6 bases). Sequences were obtained from blood, either unsorted or a sorted T cell fraction (not recorded which). CDR3: CASSYRWNRENSPLHF. CDR3 nucleotide sequence: TGTGCCAGCAGTTACAGGTGGAACAGGGAGAATTCACCCCTCCACTTT.